A single sample gave rise to the 15 T cell receptor beta chains below, sequenced in a study of blood T cell repertoires in COVID-19. The assay was immunoSEQ multiplex PCR, and TCRdb's table has in-frame clones only and misses some. The profile shows 170,000 or so clones, 84% of them singletons. The specimen sequenced was peripheral blood. The receptor set was obtained from a man between 18 and 35 years old with active or convalescent COVID-19.

The J gene is TRBJ1-5, the V gene TRBV29-1; D uncertain. This CDR3 comprises 13 residues. CDR1 and CDR2 from the germline V gene are SQVTM and ANQGSEA. V was cut by 1 base and J by 2 bases, with 6 bases left in between. CDR3 in amino acids: CSVEVGGNQPQHF. DNA of the CDR3: TGCAGCGTTGAAGTCGGTGGCAATCAGCCCCAGCATTTT.

The V and J genes are TRBV4-3 and TRBJ2-7; D ambiguous. Looked up from germline, CDR1 is LGHNA and CDR2 is YSLEER. V gave up 2 bases and J gave up 3 bases, with 5 bases separating them. This CDR3 contains 12 residues. CDR3 bases: TGCGCCAGCAGCCAATCAGACTACGAGCAGTACTTC. Its protein product is CASSQSDYEQYF.

The V call is TRBV6-6, the J call TRBJ1-3; D may be TRBD1 (6 bases). There are 15 residues in the CDR3. Looked up from germline, CDR1 is MNHNY and CDR2 is SVGAGI (reference sequence). The V and J ends lost 4 bases and 0 bases respectively, with 10 bases between them. In nucleotides, the CDR3 is TGTGCCAGCAGTTCCGGACAGCCCTCTGGAAACACCATATATTTT. Protein sequence: CASSSGQPSGNTIYF.

The V call is TRBV5-1, the J call TRBJ2-7, with 7 bases aligning to TRBD1. From germline, CDR1 is SGHRS and CDR2 YFSETQ. The CDR3 covers 11 residues. The trim removed 5 bases at V and 4 bases at J, leaving 0 bases unmatched. The CDR3 loop reads CASRTGYEQYF. The DNA of the CDR3 is TGCGCCAGCAGGACAGGGTACGAGCAGTACTTC. Combining the CDR3 with reference TRBV5-1 and TRBJ2-7 gives the whole variable domain KAGVTQTPRYLIKTRGQQVTLSCSPISGHRSVSWYQQTPGQGLQFLFEYFSETQRNKGNFPGRFSGRQFSNSRSEMNVSTLELGDSALYLCASRTGYEQYFGPGTRLTVT.

The chain employs TRBV24-1 and TRBJ1-1, with D tentatively TRBD1 (6 bases). The CDR3 is 14 residues long. Germline loops: CDR1 KGHDR, CDR2 SFDVKD. V lost 7 bases and J lost 1, with 12 bases in between. The CDR3 DNA is TGTGCCACCAGGGGGGCAGGGCCGAACACTGAAGCTTTCTTT. It is translated as CATRGAGPNTEAFF.

V usage is TRBV13 and J usage is TRBJ1-2; 7 bases are a match to TRBD1. J lost 4 bases, V lost 5 bases, and 10 bases had no gene match. Germline CDR1 is PRHDT and CDR2 is FYEKMQ (reference sequence). This CDR3 has 15 amino acids. The CDR3 here is CASSQGRQGFYGYTF. CDR3 coding DNA: TGTGCCAGCAGCCAAGGGAGACAGGGCTTCTATGGCTACACCTTC.

The chain combines TRBV7-9 with TRBJ1-5; no definite D call. CDR1 and CDR2 from the germline V gene are SEHNR and FQNEAQ (reference sequence). V lost 5 bases and J 0 bases, leaving 5 bases between the germline ends. This CDR3 spans 13 amino acids. The CDR3 nucleotides read TGTGCCAGCAGCCCCTATAGCAATCAGCCCCAGCATTTT. It codes for CASSPYSNQPQHF.

In its sample, this clone was seen once. This chain uses TRBV28 with TRBJ2-7, with D possibly matching TRBD1 (5 bases). Trimming cost V 7 bases and J 1 base, with 11 bases left between them. The CDR3 sequence is 13 residues long. Germline CDR1 is MDHEN and CDR2 is SYDVKM. CDR3 amino acids: CASIRAASYEQYF. The CDR3 DNA is TGTGCCAGCATCAGGGCCGCGTCCTACGAGCAGTACTTC. Using reference TRBV28 and TRBJ2-7 for the parts outside the CDR3, the full variable domain is DVKVTQSSRYLVKRTGEKVFLECVQDMDHENMFWYRQDPGLGLRLIYFSYDVKMKEKGDIPEGYSVSREKKERFSLILESASTNQTSMYLCASIRAASYEQYFGPGTRLTVT.

V is TRBV4-1 and J is TRBJ1-2, with 7 bases identical to TRBD1. Germline trimming cut 0 bases from V and 7 bases from J; bases unmatched to any gene: 11. There are 16 residues in the CDR3. Germline values: CDR1 MGHRA, CDR2 YSYEKL. As DNA, the CDR3 is TGCGCCAGCAGCCAAGAAAGTAGGGGGCGCGTTGCTGGCTACACCTTC. This translates into CASSQESRGRVAGYTF.

This chain links TRBV11-2 with TRBJ1-5; possibly TRBD1 for D (5 bases). Germline V gives CDR1 SGHAT, CDR2 FQNNGV. V lost 3 bases and J 3 bases, leaving 12 bases between the germline ends. The CDR3 is 15 amino acids. The DNA for the CDR3 is TGTGCCAGCAGCTTGACTGGGGCGACCAATCAGCCCCAGCATTTT. Residues: CASSLTGATNQPQHF.

The V call is TRBV28, the J call TRBJ1-2; 10 nucleotides align to TRBD1. CDR3 length: 13 residues. With 7 bases clipped from V and 8 bases from J, the junction kept 7 bases outside the gene matches. The germline V gene has CDR1 MDHEN and CDR2 SYDVKM. The chain's CDR3 is CASTRQGAHGYTF. DNA for the CDR3: TGTGCCAGCACAAGACAGGGGGCGCACGGCTACACCTTC.

The chain recombines TRBV19 with TRBJ1-5; D uncertain. This CDR3 is built from 12 residues. The ends were cut back, 3 bases at V and 6 bases at J, with 6 bases in the middle. Germline V gene sequence: CDR1 LNHDA, CDR2 SQIVND (reference sequence). The CDR3 protein is CASSISSQPQHF. The CDR3 nucleotides read TGTGCCAGTAGTATTTCTAGTCAGCCCCAGCATTTT.

The CDR3 spells CASRTGQGTTVLNTEAFF. The CDR3 bases are TGCGCCAGCAGAACCGGACAGGGGACGACCGTTTTGAACACTGAAGCTTTCTTT. The chain is built from TRBV5-1 and TRBJ1-1, with 9 bases fitting TRBD1. V shed 5 bases and J 0 bases; nucleotides not matched to a gene: 14. Germline V gene data show CDR1 as SGHRS and CDR2 as YFSETQ. The CDR3 spans 18 residues.

This clone was seen many times. The chain employs TRBV6-2 or TRBV6-3 and TRBJ2-3, with D tentatively TRBD2 (5 bases). V was pared by 0 bases and J by 2 bases, with 12 bases between. Germline V gene data show CDR1 as MNHEY and CDR2 as SVGEGT. The CDR3 runs to 16 residues. CDR3 amino acids: CASSYSRADNTDTQYF. The CDR3 coding sequence is TGTGCCAGCAGTTACTCGCGGGCCGACAACACAGATACGCAGTATTTT.

V usage is TRBV5-1 and J usage is TRBJ1-2, with 11 bases that match TRBD1. The V segment lost 4 bases and the J segment 1 base; nucleotides outside the gene matches: 9. CDR1 is SGHRS and CDR2 is YFSETQ in the germline V gene. The CDR3 has 17 residues. The CDR3 nucleotides read TGCGCCAGCAGCAACCGGGACAGGGGGATTTTTAACTATGGCTACACCTTC. This encodes CASSNRDRGIFNYGYTF.